The clone carrying this TCR beta chain was counted only a few times. The target antigen is unknown. This entry belongs to a study of T cells in Graves' hyperthyroidism and ophthalmopathy. General study points: Most clonotypes expanded in the thyroid (above 0.001) were also present in blood.

It was RNA transcripts that yielded the amplified TCR beta CDR3 regions. An initial round of RT-PCR targeting the TCR CDR3 relied on the HTBI primer set. Each CDR3 protein is one row after TCRdb ran MiXCR on the multiplex PCR reads. The data contain 500,000 to 650,000 distinct CDR3 sequences, roughly 15% of them singletons. Clinical symptoms, serum thyroxine and TRAb, thyroid ultrasound and orbital computed tomography together formed the diagnostic basis. CDR3 length equals 17 residues. The germline CDR1 and CDR2 sequences are MDHEN and SYDVKM. The V segment lost 5 bases and the J segment 5 bases; nucleotides outside the gene matches: 15.

The receptor was isolated from a woman aged 50 to 60 with Graves' ophthalmopathy. The sample consisted of blood. The rearrangement uses TRBV28 and TRBJ1-3; 7 positions match TRBD1. CDR3 nucleotides: TGTGCCAGCAGTCAGATCCGGACAGGTTCTTTAAGAAACACCATATATTTT. Amino acid sequence: CASSQIRTGSLRNTIYF.